Included here is one TCR beta chain sequence, with context. In total, each donor contributed a single heparinised blood draw that averaged roughly 100 mL. Expressed TCRB transcripts were sequenced after all isolated RNA was converted to cDNA. Generated by immunoSEQ multiplex PCR, the TCRdb table keeps only in-frame clones and is missing some. This sample has 150,000 to 170,000 clones, with about 7.3% found just once. This specimen comes from a study of beta chain features in type 1 diabetes. Germline CDR1 reads SGHRS; CDR2 reads YFSETQ. CDR3 length: 18 amino acids. With 0 bases clipped from V and 4 bases from J, the junction kept 13 bases outside the gene matches.

The chain is built from TRBV5-1 and TRBJ2-3, with 8 nucleotides matching TRBD2. Sequences were obtained from central memory CD4+ T cells from blood. This clonotype was sampled from a man younger than 35 in good health. DNA of the CDR3: TGCGCCAGCAGCTTGGCCGTCTTAGCCTCCGGGAGGGCAGATACGCAGTATTTT. Its translation is CASSLAVLASGRADTQYF.